The clone carrying this T cell receptor (beta chain) was detected only a few times. The sample is drawn from a study of blood T cell repertoires in COVID-19. Across the whole study: There were acute and convalescent COVID-19 samples, and they came from the United States, Italy and Spain. In each case, the material was cDNA or gDNA derived from T cells, B-cell-depleted T cells, or PBMCs.

How the authors handled the data: Estimated nucleated cell counts came from reference gene primer amplification. Sequenced by immunoSEQ multiplex PCR; TCRdb stores in-frame clones only, minus some. Clone size and V and J calls were adopted from that table, with D and trimming inferred from the DNA. Of approximately 100,000 clones in the sample, 80% to 90% are singletons; the top ten hold 2.1%. V lost 3 bases and J 1 base, leaving 9 bases between the germline ends. Germline values: CDR1 KGHSH, CDR2 LQKENI. The CDR3 contains 14 residues. The J gene is TRBJ1-2, the V gene TRBV18; a possible D gene is TRBD1 (6 bases). Sequencing was done on a sample of peripheral blood. The receptor's source is a human donor in a cohort sampled during active COVID-19. CDR3 DNA sequence: TGTGCCAGCTCACCCGGGACACTTAACTATGGCTACACCTTC. This translates into CASSPGTLNYGYTF.